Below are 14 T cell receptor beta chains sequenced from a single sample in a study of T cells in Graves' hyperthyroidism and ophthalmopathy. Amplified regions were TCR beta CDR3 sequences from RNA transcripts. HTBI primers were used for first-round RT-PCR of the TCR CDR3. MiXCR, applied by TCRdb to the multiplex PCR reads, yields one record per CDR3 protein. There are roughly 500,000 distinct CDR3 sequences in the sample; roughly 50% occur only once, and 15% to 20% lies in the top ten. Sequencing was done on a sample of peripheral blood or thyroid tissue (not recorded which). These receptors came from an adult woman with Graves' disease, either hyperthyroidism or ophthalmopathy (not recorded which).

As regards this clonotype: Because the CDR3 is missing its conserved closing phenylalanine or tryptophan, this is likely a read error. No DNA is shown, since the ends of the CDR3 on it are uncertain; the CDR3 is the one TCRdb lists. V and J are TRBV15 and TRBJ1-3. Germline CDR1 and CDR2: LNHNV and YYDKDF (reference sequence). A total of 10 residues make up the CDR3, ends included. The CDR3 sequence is CATSPRTSRS.

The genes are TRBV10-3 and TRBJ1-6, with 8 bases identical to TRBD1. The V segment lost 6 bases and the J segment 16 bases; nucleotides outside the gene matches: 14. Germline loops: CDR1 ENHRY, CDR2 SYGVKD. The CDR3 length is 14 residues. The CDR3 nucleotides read TGTGCCATCAGGCCGGGACAGGAACGGCACACTCTCCACTTT. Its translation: CAIRPGQERHTLHF.

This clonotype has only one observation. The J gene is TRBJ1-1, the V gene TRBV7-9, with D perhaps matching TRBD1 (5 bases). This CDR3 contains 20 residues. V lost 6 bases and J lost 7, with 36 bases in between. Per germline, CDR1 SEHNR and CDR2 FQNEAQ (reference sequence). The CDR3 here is CASSPDSRSYEPARIGEAFF. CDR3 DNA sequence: TGTGCCAGCAGTCCTGACAGTCGATCCTACGAGCCCGCCCGCATAGGTGAAGCTTTCTTT.

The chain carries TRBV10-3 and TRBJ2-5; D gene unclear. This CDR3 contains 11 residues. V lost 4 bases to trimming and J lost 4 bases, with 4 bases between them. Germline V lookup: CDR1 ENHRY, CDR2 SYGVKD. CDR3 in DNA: TGTGCCATCAGTGTGGCAGAGACCCAGTACTTC. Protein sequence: CAISVAETQYF.

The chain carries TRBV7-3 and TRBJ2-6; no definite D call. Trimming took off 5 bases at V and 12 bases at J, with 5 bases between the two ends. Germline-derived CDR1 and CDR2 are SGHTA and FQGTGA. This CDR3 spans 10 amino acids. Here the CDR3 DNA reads TGTGCCAGCAGCCGAGGCGTCCTGACTTTC. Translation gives CASSRGVLTF.

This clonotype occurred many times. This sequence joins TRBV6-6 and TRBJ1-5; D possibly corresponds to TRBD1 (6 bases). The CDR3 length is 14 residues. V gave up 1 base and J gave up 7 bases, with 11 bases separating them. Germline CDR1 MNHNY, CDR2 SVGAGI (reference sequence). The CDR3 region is CASSYFRGNQPQHF. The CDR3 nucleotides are TGTGCCAGCAGTTACTTCAGGGGTAACCAGCCCCAGCATTTT.

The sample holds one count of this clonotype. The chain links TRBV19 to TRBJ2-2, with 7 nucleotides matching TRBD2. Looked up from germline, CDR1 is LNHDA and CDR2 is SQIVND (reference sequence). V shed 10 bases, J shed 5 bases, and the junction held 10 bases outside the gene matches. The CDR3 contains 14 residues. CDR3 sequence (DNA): TGTGCCACCAGGAGCGGGGCGGAAACCGGGGAGCTGTTTTTT. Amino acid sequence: CATRSGAETGELFF.

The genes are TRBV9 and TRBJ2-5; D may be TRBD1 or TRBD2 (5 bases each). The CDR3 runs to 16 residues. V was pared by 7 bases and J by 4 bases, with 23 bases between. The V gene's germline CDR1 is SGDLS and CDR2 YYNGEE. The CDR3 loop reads CASSPIRDRVRETQYF. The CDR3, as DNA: TGTGCCAGCTCACCGATCCGGGACCGGGTCCGAGAGACCCAGTACTTC. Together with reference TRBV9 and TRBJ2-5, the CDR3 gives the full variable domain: DSGVTQTPKHLITATGQRVTLRCSPRSGDLSVYWYQQSLDQGLQFLIQYYNGEERAKGNILERFSAQQFPDLHSELNLSSLELGDSALYFCASSPIRDRVRETQYFGPGTRLLVL.

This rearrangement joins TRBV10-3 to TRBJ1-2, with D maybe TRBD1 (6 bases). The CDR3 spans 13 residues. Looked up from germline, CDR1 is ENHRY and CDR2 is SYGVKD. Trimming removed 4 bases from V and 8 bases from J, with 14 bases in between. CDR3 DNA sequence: TGTGCCATCAGTGCAAGGGGACAACAAGGCTACACCTTC. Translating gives CAISARGQQGYTF.

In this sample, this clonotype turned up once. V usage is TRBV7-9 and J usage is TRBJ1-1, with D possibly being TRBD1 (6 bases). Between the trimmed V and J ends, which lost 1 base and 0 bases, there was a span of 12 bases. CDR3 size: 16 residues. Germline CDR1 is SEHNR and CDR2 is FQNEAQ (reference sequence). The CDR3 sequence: CASSLGAGALNTEAFF. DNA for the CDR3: TGTGCCAGCAGCTTAGGGGCAGGGGCGCTGAACACTGAAGCTTTCTTT.

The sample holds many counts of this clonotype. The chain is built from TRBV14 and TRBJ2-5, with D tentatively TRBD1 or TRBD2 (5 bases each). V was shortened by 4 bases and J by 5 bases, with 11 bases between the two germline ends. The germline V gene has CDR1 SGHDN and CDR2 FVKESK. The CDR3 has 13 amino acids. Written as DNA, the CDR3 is TGTGCCAGCAGCCTCCGGGACGCGGAGACCCAGTACTTC. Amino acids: CASSLRDAETQYF.

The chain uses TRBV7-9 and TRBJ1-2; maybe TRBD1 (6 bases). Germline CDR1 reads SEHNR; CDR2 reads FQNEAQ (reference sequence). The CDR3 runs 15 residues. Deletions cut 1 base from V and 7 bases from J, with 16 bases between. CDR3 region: CASSLGGQPNTGYTF. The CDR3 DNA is TGTGCCAGCAGCTTAGGGGGGCAGCCCAACACTGGCTACACCTTC.

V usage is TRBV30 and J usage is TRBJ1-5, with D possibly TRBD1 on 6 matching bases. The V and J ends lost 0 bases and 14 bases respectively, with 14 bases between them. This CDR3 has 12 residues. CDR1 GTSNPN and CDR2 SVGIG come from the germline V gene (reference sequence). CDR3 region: CAWSVQQGVKHF. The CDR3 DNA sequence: TGTGCCTGGAGTGTACAACAGGGTGTAAAGCATTTT.

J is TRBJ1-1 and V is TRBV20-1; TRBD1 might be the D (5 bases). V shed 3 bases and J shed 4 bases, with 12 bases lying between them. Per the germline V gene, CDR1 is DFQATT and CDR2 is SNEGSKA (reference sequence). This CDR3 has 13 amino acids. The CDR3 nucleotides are TGCAGTGCTAGCAGACAGTCGGGCACTGAAGCTTTCTTT. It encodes CSASRQSGTEAFF.